This is a list of T cell receptor beta chains from one sample in a study of cytomegalovirus exposure and HLA in healthy donors. Profiled with immunoSEQ multiplex PCR; TCRdb holds only in-frame clones, not every one. The sample lists 100,000 to 150,000 clones; roughly 85% were seen once. Source material: PBMCs. Receptor source: a man aged 18 to 29 in good health and CMV-seropositive. CDR3s leave out the opening cysteine and the closing phenylalanine or tryptophan.

j_call	v_call	cdr3_aa
TRBJ2-3	TRBV6-1	ASSDLAGITDTQY
TRBJ2-7	TRBV4-2	ASSQAQTYEQY
TRBJ2-5	TRBV7-3	ASSLTGGYQETQY
-	TRBV30	AFSGGGFGYEQY
TRBJ2-7	TRBV6-5	ASSYRDRGSYEQY
TRBJ1-2	TRBV25-1	ASSAISVYGYT
TRBJ2-5	TRBV7-6	ASSLTYGQGRETQY
TRBJ1-1	TRBV5-1	ASSGGNTEAF
TRBJ1-5	TRBV6-5	ASSAGKFNQPQH
TRBJ1-2	TRBV11-2	ASSGTNYGYT
TRBJ2-2	TRBV10-3	AGGRGSTGELF
TRBJ1-2	TRBV6-4	ASSDSGTPGYT
TRBJ1-2	TRBV27	ASSPGTGGSNYGYT
TRBJ2-7	TRBV4-2	ASSPLTGANYEQH
TRBJ2-7	TRBV6-1	ASSEGTAKKSYEQY
TRBJ2-7	TRBV5-1	ASSLDRGRGNEQY
TRBJ2-7	TRBV2	ASSPGQGRSYEQY
TRBJ1-1	TRBV6-1	ASTLDRGGTEAF
-	TRBV15	ATSITGRAYEQY
TRBJ2-3	TRBV6-6	ASSRDFSTDTQY
TRBJ1-1	TRBV15	ATSTGTEDSNTEAF
TRBJ1-1	TRBV20-1	SASGNTEAF
TRBJ1-1	TRBV6-4	ASSLTVNTEAF
TRBJ2-2	TRBV4-1	ASRGQGTGELF
TRBJ1-1	TRBV6-1	ASSSGVPNTEAF
TRBJ2-2	TRBV5-1	ASTYEGRTGELF
TRBJ1-4	TRBV7-9	ASSSSTGGGKKLF
TRBJ2-2	TRBV4-1	ASSQDPRGRDGELF
TRBJ1-2	TRBV25-1	ASSESTIANYGYT
TRBJ1-4	TRBV7-9	ASSLGDPGLF
TRBJ1-1	TRBV7-6	ASSLAGTSEAF
TRBJ1-1	TRBV27	ASSSIGATSTEAF
TRBJ2-7	TRBV7-3	SSSAWGDEQY
TRBJ1-5	TRBV28	ASSLGPRAIGVRQPQH
TRBJ1-1	TRBV19	ASRNQQGHHYLNTEAF